This T cell receptor (beta chain) was sequenced during a study of cytotoxic CD8 clonotypes in ibrutinib-treated CLL. Study information: The subjects consisted of 11 to 12 relapsed/refractory and about 14 treatment-naive individuals, with some 18 IGHV unmutated. Responses: 24 partial, 2 complete; after median around 70 months, roughly 14 stayed remitted, 12 progressed.

The assay was immunoSEQ multiplex PCR, and TCRdb's table has in-frame clones only and misses some. The sample includes some 93,000 clones, about 72% seen only once; the top ten take 25% to 35%. Study-wide findings and caveats: At ibrutinib response, clonality increased, and at progression it declined back toward baseline.

About this clone: Its antigen is as yet unknown.

The CDR3 has 15 amino acids. The V gene end was trimmed by 2 bases and the J gene end by 4 bases; junction bases not matched to a gene: 5. Germline V gene lookup returns CDR1 SGHRS and CDR2 YFSETQ. The chain recombines TRBV5-1 with TRBJ2-7; 11 bases are a match to TRBD1. The sequence derives from a human donor with chronic lymphocytic leukemia. Sequenced material: PBMCs, taken after 12 months of ibrutinib treatment. The CDR3 sequence: CASSLSRDRGYEQYF. DNA of the CDR3: TGCGCCAGCAGCTTATCCCGGGACAGGGGGTACGAGCAGTACTTC. Complete variable domain (other parts from reference TRBV5-1 and TRBJ2-7): KAGVTQTPRYLIKTRGQQVTLSCSPISGHRSVSWYQQTPGQGLQFLFEYFSETQRNKGNFPGRFSGRQFSNSRSEMNVSTLELGDSALYLCASSLSRDRGYEQYFGPGTRLTVT.